A single sample gave rise to the 12 T cell receptor beta chains below, sequenced in a study of T cells in Graves' hyperthyroidism and ophthalmopathy. From RNA transcripts, TCR beta CDR3 regions were amplified. The HTBI primer set served for first-round RT-PCR of the TCR CDR3. A single record per CDR3 protein comes from TCRdb applying MiXCR to the multiplex PCR reads. The sample lists 45,000 to 60,000 distinct CDR3 sequences, about 49% seen once, with around 12% in the top ten. Sequencing was performed on blood. The receptors come from a woman aged 25 to 39 with Graves' ophthalmopathy.

This clonotype was detected many times. The J gene is TRBJ2-7, the V gene TRBV5-8; D is possibly TRBD1 or TRBD2 (5 bases each). The germline gives CDR1 SGHTS, CDR2 YDEGEE. V lost 4 bases, J lost 2 bases, and 19 bases lay in between. The CDR3 extends over 16 amino acids. The CDR3 is CASSPGRLLSAYEQYF. The CDR3 DNA reads TGTGCCAGCAGCCCGGGACGTCTGCTGAGCGCCTACGAGCAGTACTTC. Full variable domain (rest looked up from reference TRBV5-8 and TRBJ2-7): EAGVTQSPTHLIKTRGQQATLRCSPISGHTSVYWYQQALGLGLQFLLWYDEGEERNRGNFPPRFSGRQFPNYSSELNVNALELEDSALYLCASSPGRLLSAYEQYFGPGTRLTVT.

V and J are TRBV6-6 and TRBJ1-2; no clear D gene. Deletions cut 6 bases from V and 8 bases from J, with 16 bases between. CDR1 and CDR2 (germline): MNHNY, SVGAGI (reference sequence). This CDR3 has 13 amino acids. This chain's CDR3 is CASRNGPQRGYTF. The CDR3 region has the DNA TGTGCCAGCAGAAACGGGCCCCAGAGGGGCTACACCTTC.

This clonotype was seen many times. The J gene is TRBJ2-3, the V gene TRBV19; D unclear. Germline lookup yields CDR1 LNHDA and CDR2 SQIVND (reference sequence). The CDR3 consists of 14 residues. Trimming removed 5 bases from V and 2 bases from J, with 11 bases in between. The CDR3 spells CASSGVGPTDTQYF. CDR3 sequence (DNA): TGTGCCAGTAGTGGGGTGGGCCCCACAGATACGCAGTATTTT.

This clonotype came up many times. The V gene is TRBV4-2, the J gene TRBJ2-1, with a weak D call TRBD1 (6 bases). Trimming stripped 2 bases from V and 5 bases from J, with 10 bases between. The CDR3 is 14 residues long. Germline CDR1 is LGHNA and CDR2 is YNFKEQ. CDR3 bases: TGTGCCAGCAGCCAATTGACAGGTGACAATGAGCAGTTCTTC. As protein: CASSQLTGDNEQFF.

This clonotype was detected ten times or more. This sequence joins TRBV28 and TRBJ2-7; D is undetermined. Trimming stripped 3 bases from V and 7 bases from J, with 19 bases between. CDR1 and CDR2 from the germline V gene are MDHEN and SYDVKM. The CDR3 totals 15 residues. The CDR3 spells CASSFWQSEGGEQYF. The CDR3 DNA reads TGTGCCAGCAGTTTCTGGCAGAGTGAAGGTGGGGAGCAGTACTTC.

The chain joins TRBV2 to TRBJ2-5; perhaps D is TRBD1 or TRBD2 (6 bases each). In germline, CDR1 is SNHLY, CDR2 FYNNEI. The CDR3 length is 15 residues. The V end was cut by 6 bases, the J end by 4 bases, with 18 bases between. CDR3 in amino acids: CASSPDEGGRETQYF. The CDR3 DNA is TGTGCCAGCAGCCCCGATGAGGGGGGTAGAGAGACCCAGTACTTC.

The chain carries TRBV7-2 and TRBJ2-7; D call uncertain. Germline-derived CDR1 and CDR2 are SGHTA and FQGNSA. The CDR3 has 14 residues. V lost 1 base and J lost 6, with 13 bases in between. The chain's CDR3 is CASSLDGEGGEQYF. CDR3 DNA sequence: TGTGCCAGCAGCTTAGATGGAGAAGGTGGCGAGCAGTACTTC.

This clonotype was picked up many times. The chain links TRBV6-6 to TRBJ2-7; D might be TRBD1 (6 bases). Trimming stripped 2 bases from V and 0 bases from J, with 14 bases between. Germline CDR1 reads MNHNY; CDR2 reads SVGAGI (reference sequence). This CDR3 has 16 amino acids. DNA for the CDR3: TGTGCCAGCAGTTACCTAGGGACACACAGCTCCTACGAGCAGTACTTC. Translated: CASSYLGTHSSYEQYF.

This rearrangement joins TRBV29-1 to TRBJ2-2; D is perhaps TRBD1 (6 bases). This CDR3 is 16 amino acids long. CDR1 and CDR2 from the germline V gene are SQVTM and ANQGSEA. Trimming removed 2 bases from V and 3 bases from J, with 16 bases in between. CDR3 region: CSVEWSRGRHTGELFF. CDR3 nucleotides: TGCAGCGTTGAATGGAGCAGGGGACGGCACACCGGGGAGCTGTTTTTT.

This clonotype was seen at least ten times. The rearrangement uses TRBV5-4 and TRBJ1-2; a possible D gene is TRBD1 (5 bases). Germline lookup yields CDR1 SGHNT and CDR2 YYREEE (reference sequence). Trimming removed 4 bases from V and 2 bases from J, with 6 bases in between. This CDR3 comprises 12 residues. CDR3 region: CASSGDNYGYTF. In nucleotides, the CDR3 is TGTGCCAGCAGCGGGGACAACTATGGCTACACCTTC.

This clonotype has ten or more counts. The V gene is TRBV20-1, the J gene TRBJ1-1; no reliable D call. Trimming removed 3 bases from V and 4 bases from J, with 12 bases in between. The CDR3 spans 13 residues. Germline CDR1 DFQATT, CDR2 SNEGSKA (reference sequence). This chain's CDR3 is CSASLGRFTEAFF. In nucleotides, the CDR3 is TGCAGTGCTAGCTTGGGGAGGTTCACTGAAGCTTTCTTT.

This clonotype was counted ten times or more. This chain links TRBV28 with TRBJ1-2; no clear D. This CDR3 spans 12 amino acids. Germline V gene lookup returns CDR1 MDHEN and CDR2 SYDVKM. V shed 5 bases and J shed 2 bases, with 6 bases lying between them. The CDR3 nucleotides are TGTGCCAGCAGTCGGGGAAACTATGGCTACACCTTC. It codes for CASSRGNYGYTF.